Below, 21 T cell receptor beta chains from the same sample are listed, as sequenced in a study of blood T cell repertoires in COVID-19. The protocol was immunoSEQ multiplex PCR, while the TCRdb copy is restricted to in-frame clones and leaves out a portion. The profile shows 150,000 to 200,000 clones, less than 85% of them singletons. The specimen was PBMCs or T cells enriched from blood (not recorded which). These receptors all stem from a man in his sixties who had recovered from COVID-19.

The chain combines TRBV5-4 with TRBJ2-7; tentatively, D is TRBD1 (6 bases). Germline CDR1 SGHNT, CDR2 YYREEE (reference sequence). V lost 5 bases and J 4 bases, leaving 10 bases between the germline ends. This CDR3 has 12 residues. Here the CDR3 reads CASSQGGYEQYF. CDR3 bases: TGTGCCAGCAGTCAAGGGGGTTACGAGCAGTACTTC.

The CDR3 here is CASSAGTGRGIDAFF. For the CDR3, the DNA is TGCGCCAGCAGTGCAGGGACAGGGCGGGGTATAGACGCTTTCTTT. The genes are TRBV5-1 and TRBJ1-1; 9 positions match TRBD1. Germline V gene lookup returns CDR1 SGHRS and CDR2 YFSETQ. V gave up 5 bases and J gave up 11 bases; unmatched junction bases: 16. This CDR3 is 15 amino acids long.

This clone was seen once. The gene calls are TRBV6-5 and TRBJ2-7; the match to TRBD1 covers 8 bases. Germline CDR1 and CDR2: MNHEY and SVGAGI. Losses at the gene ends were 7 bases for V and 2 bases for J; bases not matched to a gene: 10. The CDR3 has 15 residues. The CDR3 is CASTRTGTGPYEQYF. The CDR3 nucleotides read TGTGCCAGCACCCGAACCGGGACAGGTCCCTACGAGCAGTACTTC.

The CDR3 sequence: CASIPSWGRQGPLNSSTDTQYF. CDR3 nucleotide sequence: TGTGCCAGCATCCCCTCCTGGGGCAGACAGGGACCCTTAAATTCTAGCACAGATACGCAGTATTTT. V is TRBV6-2 or TRBV6-3 and J is TRBJ2-3; TRBD1 aligns across 7 bases. Trimming removed 7 bases from V and 0 bases from J; junction bases left unmatched: 28. CDR1 and CDR2 (germline): MNHEY, SVGEGT. The CDR3 length is 22 residues.

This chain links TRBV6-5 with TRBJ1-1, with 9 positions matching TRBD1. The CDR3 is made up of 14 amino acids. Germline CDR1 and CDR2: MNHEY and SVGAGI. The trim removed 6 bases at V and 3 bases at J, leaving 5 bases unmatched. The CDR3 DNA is TGTGCCAGCAGACCGGGACAGGGATACACTGAAGCTTTCTTT. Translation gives CASRPGQGYTEAFF.

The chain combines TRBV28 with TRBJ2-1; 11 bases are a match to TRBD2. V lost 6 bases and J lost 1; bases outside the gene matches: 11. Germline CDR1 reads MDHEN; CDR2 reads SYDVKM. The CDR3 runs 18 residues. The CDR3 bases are TGTGCCAGCAGAGGACGGACTAGCGGGCGCCTTTCCTACAATGAGCAGTTCTTC. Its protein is CASRGRTSGRLSYNEQFF.

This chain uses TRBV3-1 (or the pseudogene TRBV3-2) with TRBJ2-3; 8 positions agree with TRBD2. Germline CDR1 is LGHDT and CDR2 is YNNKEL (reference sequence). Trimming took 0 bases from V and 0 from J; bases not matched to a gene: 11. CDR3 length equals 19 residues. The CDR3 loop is CASSQERIAGSTSTDTQYF. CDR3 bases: TGTGCCAGCAGCCAAGAGAGGATAGCGGGGAGTACTAGCACAGATACGCAGTATTTT.

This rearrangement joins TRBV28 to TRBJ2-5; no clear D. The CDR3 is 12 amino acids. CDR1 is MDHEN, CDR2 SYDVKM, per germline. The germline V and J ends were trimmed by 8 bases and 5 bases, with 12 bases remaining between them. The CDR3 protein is CASSAVRETQYF. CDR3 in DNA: TGTGCCAGCTCTGCCGTGCGTGAGACCCAGTACTTC.

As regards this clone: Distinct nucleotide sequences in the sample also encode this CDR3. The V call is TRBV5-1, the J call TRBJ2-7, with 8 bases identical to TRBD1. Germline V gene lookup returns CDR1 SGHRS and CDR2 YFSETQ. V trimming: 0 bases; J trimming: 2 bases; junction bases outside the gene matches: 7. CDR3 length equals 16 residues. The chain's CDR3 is CASSLVAGGPPYEQYF. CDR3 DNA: TGCGCCAGCAGCTTGGTCGCAGGGGGCCCACCCTACGAGCAGTACTTC.

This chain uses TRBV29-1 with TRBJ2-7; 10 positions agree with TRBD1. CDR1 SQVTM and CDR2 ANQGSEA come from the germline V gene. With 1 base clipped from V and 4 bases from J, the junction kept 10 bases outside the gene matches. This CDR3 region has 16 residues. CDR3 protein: CSVEGAGQGSPYEQYF. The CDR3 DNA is TGCAGCGTTGAAGGAGCGGGACAGGGGAGCCCTTACGAGCAGTACTTC.

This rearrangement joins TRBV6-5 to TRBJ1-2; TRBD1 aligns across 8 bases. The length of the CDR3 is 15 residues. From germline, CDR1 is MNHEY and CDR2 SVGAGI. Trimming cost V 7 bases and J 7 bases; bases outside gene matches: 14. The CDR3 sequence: CASTSTDRGQGGYTF. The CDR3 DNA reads TGTGCCAGCACTTCAACCGACAGGGGCCAGGGTGGCTACACCTTC.

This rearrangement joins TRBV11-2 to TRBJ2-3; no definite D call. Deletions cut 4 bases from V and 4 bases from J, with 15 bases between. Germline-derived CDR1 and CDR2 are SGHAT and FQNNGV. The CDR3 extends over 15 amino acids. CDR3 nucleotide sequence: TGTGCCAGCAGCTCCACCGCGGATCCCCCAGATACGCAGTATTTT. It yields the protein CASSSTADPPDTQYF. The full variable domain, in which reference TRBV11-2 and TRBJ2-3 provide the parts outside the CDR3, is EAGVAQSPRYKIIEKRQSVAFWCNPISGHATLYWYQQILGQGPKLLIQFQNNGVVDDSQLPKDRFSAERLKGVDSTLKIQPAKLEDSAVYLCASSSTADPPDTQYFGPGTRLTVL.

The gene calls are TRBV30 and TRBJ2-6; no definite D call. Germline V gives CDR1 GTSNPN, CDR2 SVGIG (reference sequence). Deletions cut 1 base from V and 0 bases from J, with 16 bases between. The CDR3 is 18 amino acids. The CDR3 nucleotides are TGTGCCTGGAGTGGTGTGTCTATTCGCCTCTCTGGGGCCAACGTCCTGACTTTC. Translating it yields CAWSGVSIRLSGANVLTF.

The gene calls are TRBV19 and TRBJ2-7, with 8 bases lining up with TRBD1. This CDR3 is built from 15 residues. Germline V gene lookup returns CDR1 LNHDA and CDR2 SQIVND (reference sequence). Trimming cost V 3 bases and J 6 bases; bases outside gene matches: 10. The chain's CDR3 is CASSIGRTGKGEQYF. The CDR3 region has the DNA TGTGCCAGTAGTATCGGTCGGACAGGGAAGGGCGAGCAGTACTTC.

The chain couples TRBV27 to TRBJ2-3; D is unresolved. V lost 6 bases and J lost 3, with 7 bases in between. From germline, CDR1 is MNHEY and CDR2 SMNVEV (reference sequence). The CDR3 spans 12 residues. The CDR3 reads CASRERTDTQYF. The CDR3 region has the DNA TGTGCCAGCAGGGAGAGAACAGATACGCAGTATTTT.

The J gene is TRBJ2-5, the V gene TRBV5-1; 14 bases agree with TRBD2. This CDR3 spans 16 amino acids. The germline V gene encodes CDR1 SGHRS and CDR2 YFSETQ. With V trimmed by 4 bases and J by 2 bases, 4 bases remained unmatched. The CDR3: CASSRGLAGDQETQYF. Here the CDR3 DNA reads TGCGCCAGCAGCAGGGGACTAGCGGGGGATCAAGAGACCCAGTACTTC.

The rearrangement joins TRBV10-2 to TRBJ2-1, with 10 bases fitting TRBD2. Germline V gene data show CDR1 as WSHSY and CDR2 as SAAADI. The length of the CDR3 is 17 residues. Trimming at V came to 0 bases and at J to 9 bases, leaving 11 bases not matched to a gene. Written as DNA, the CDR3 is TGCGCCAGCAGTGAGTCTTCCCCTAGCGGGAGTTATGGTGAGCAGTTCTTC. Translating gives CASSESSPSGSYGEQFF.

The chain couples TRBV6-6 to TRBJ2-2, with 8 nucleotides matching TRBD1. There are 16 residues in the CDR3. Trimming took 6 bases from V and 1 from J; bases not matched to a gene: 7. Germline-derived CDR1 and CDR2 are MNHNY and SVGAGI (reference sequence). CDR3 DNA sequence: TGTGCCAGCAGCCCAGGGGGCGATCTGAACACCGGGGAGCTGTTTTTT. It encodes CASSPGGDLNTGELFF.

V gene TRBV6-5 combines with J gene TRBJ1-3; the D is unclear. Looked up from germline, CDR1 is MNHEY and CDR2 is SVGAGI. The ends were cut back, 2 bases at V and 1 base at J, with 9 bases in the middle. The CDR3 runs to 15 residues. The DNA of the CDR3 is TGTGCCAGCAGTTACACCCAGGCTTCTGGAAACACCATATATTTT. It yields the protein CASSYTQASGNTIYF.

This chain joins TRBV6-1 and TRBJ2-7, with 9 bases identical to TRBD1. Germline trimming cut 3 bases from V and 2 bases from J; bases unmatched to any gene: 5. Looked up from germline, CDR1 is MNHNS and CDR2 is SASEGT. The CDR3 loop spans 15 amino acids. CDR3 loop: CASSDVGQGTYEQYF. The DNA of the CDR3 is TGTGCCAGCAGTGACGTTGGACAGGGGACCTACGAGCAGTACTTC.

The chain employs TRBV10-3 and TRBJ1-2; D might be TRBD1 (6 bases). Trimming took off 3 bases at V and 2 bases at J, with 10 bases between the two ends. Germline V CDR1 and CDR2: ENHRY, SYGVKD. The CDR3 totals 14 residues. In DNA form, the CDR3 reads TGTGCCATCAGTGATACAGGGTCAAACTATGGCTACACCTTC. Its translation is CAISDTGSNYGYTF.